This TCR beta chain is from a study of blood T cells in healthy people across ages. PCR was performed a second time for about 7 to 11 cycles using a sample-barcoded 5' primer and a J-beta primer mix. TCRdb ran MiXCR on the 5' RACE reads and lists one entry per CDR3 protein. Here the sample spans 450,000 to 700,000 distinct CDR3 sequences, 25% to 30% being singletons. Overall study findings and caveats: Greater diversity and more naive CD4+ cells were seen in long-lived donors than in aged donors.

The CDR3 loop spans 13 amino acids. V shed 4 bases and J shed 7 bases, with 14 bases lying between them. The V gene's germline CDR1 is DFQATT and CDR2 SNEGSKA (reference sequence). This clonotype was recorded many times. Its antigen is as yet unknown. The sequenced sample consisted of blood. This clonotype was obtained from a woman between 70 and 85 years old in good health. The chain recombines TRBV20-1 with TRBJ2-1, with a weak D call TRBD2 (6 bases). CDR3 DNA sequence: TGCAGTGCTACCCGCGGGGTAAGGAATGAGCAGTTCTTC. This sequence encodes CSATRGVRNEQFF.